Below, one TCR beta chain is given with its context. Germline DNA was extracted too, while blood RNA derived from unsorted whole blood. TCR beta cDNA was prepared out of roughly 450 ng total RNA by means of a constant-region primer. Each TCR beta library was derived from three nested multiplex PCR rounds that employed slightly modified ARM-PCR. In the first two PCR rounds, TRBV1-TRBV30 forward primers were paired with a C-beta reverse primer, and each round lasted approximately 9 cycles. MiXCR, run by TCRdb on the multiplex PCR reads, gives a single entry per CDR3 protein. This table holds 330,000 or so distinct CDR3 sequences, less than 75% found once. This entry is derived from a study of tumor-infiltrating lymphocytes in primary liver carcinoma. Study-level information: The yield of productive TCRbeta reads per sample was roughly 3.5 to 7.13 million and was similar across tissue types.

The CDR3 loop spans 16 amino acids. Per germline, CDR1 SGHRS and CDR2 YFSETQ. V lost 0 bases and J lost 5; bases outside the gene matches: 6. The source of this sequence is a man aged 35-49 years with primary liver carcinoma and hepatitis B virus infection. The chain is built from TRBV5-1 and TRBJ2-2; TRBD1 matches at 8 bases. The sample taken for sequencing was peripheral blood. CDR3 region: CASSLAGTGGTGELFF. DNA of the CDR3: TGCGCCAGCAGCTTGGCAGGGACAGGAGGGACCGGGGAGCTGTTTTTT.